The rows below give T cell receptor beta chains drawn from one sample of a study of OX40 agonist ivuxolimab in advanced cancers. TCRdb's table, derived via immunoSEQ multiplex PCR, lists solely in-frame clones and lacks some. This table has tens of thousands of clones, around four fifths appearing once. Sequenced here: CD4+ or CD8+ T cells sorted from blood, sampled in a trial of the OX40 agonist ivuxolimab. All receptors come from an adult with an advanced solid tumor such as melanoma, head and neck, liver or kidney cancer. Both conserved end residues are part of each CDR3. Fields, in order: V gene, clone size, J gene, D gene, CDR3 protein, CDR3 DNA. The D gene is left open where the match is weak. Rows may omit the clone size; those that give it use once, few, many or a size class.

>TRBV27|-|TRBJ2-7|-
CASSLSRVGYEQYF
TGTGCCAGCAGTTTATCCCGCGTCGGCTACGAGCAGTACTTC
>TRBV11-2|-|TRBJ2-1|TRBD1
CASSDDRGQDNEQFF
TGTGCCAGCAGCGATGACAGGGGGCAGGACAATGAGCAGTTCTTC
>TRBV7-6|-|TRBJ2-3|TRBD1
CASSSTGADTQYF
TGTGCCAGCAGCTCCACAGGGGCAGATACGCAGTATTTT
>TRBV5-4|-|TRBJ2-1|-
CASSLESAPGEQFF
TGTGCCAGCAGCTTGGAGTCAGCCCCCGGTGAGCAGTTCTTC
>TRBV6-5|-|TRBJ2-2|-
CASSYMGSSNTGELFF
TGTGCCAGCAGTTACATGGGAAGTTCGAACACCGGGGAGCTGTTTTTT
>TRBV9|few|TRBJ1-5|-
CASARGVSNQPQHF
TGTGCCAGCGCCCGAGGGGTGAGCAATCAGCCCCAGCATTTT
>TRBV2|few|TRBJ1-5|TRBD1
CASRESTGSNQPQHF
TGTGCCAGCAGGGAATCGACAGGGTCCAATCAGCCCCAGCATTTT
>TRBV11-1|-|TRBJ2-7|-
CASSLEGVDEQYF
TGTGCCAGCAGCTTGGAGGGAGTGGACGAGCAGTACTTC
>TRBV5-1|once|TRBJ2-2|TRBD2
CASSFAGVELFF
TGCGCCAGCAGCTTTGCGGGGGTGGAGCTGTTTTTT
>TRBV15|-|TRBJ1-3|-
CATSRVRNTIYF
TGTGCCACCAGCAGGGTTCGAAACACCATATATTTT
>TRBV4-1|-|TRBJ2-7|-
CASSPGWGGDYEQYF
TGCGCCAGCAGCCCAGGGTGGGGGGGCGACTACGAGCAGTACTTC
>TRBV7-9|-|TRBJ2-1|TRBD2
CASSHQNRDARGDEQFF
TGTGCCAGCAGCCATCAAAACCGGGACGCACGGGGGGATGAGCAGTTCTTC
>TRBV30|-|TRBJ2-6|-
CAWSEREGTGANVLTF
TGTGCCTGGAGTGAACGCGAGGGCACTGGGGCCAACGTCCTGACTTTC
>TRBV5-4|-|TRBJ2-1|-
CASSLNKGPLLYNEQFF
TGTGCCAGCAGCTTGAATAAAGGGCCCCTACTCTACAATGAGCAGTTCTTC
>TRBV7-9|-|TRBJ1-2|TRBD1
CASGQAQENYGYTF
TGTGCCAGCGGACAGGCACAGGAGAACTATGGCTACACCTTC
>TRBV11-2|few|TRBJ1-2|-
CASGKGPSNYGYTF
TGTGCCAGCGGCAAAGGGCCATCTAACTATGGCTACACCTTC
>TRBV27|once|TRBJ2-1|-
CASSLSVPSSYNEQFF
TGTGCCAGCAGTTTATCTGTCCCTAGCTCCTACAATGAGCAGTTCTTC
>TRBV15|-|TRBJ2-1|-
CATSQRGAARNEQFF
TGTGCCACCAGCCAACGGGGGGCGGCCCGGAATGAGCAGTTCTTC
>TRBV13|-|TRBJ1-4|TRBD1
CASRTGTGNEKLFF
TGTGCCAGCAGGACCGGGACAGGAAATGAAAAACTGTTTTTT
>TRBV7-7|-|TRBJ2-5|-
CASSLSRGWGETQYF
TGTGCTAGCAGCTTATCCAGGGGCTGGGGAGAGACCCAGTACTTC
>TRBV27|-|TRBJ2-1|-
CASSLGPGNEQFF
TGTGCCAGCAGTTTAGGGCCGGGGAATGAGCAGTTCTTC
>TRBV2|-|TRBJ2-1|-
CASSVFAESGGVGEQFF
TGTGCCAGCAGTGTCTTCGCGGAGTCAGGGGGGGTCGGTGAGCAGTTCTTC
>TRBV9|once|TRBJ2-5|TRBD2
CASSEGASGGAEETQYF
TGTGCCAGCAGCGAGGGTGCAAGCGGGGGGGCCGAGGAGACCCAGTACTTC
>TRBV7-9|-|TRBJ2-1|-
CASSLEGGGSEQFF
TGTGCCAGCAGCTTAGAGGGGGGAGGTAGTGAGCAGTTCTTC
>TRBV30|-|TRBJ1-2|TRBD1
CAWSLETGRLLGYTF
TGTGCCTGGAGTCTGGAGACAGGGCGATTGTTGGGCTACACCTTC
>TRBV5-1|once|TRBJ2-3|-
CASSLEVAVRSDTQYF
TGCGCCAGCAGCTTGGAGGTTGCGGTTCGGTCGGATACGCAGTATTTT
>TRBV7-8|-|TRBJ2-2|-
CASSLVGSGELFF
TGTGCCAGCAGCTTAGTAGGGTCCGGGGAGCTGTTTTTT
>TRBV7-6|-|TRBJ2-7|-
CASSLSWDEQYF
TGTGCCAGCAGCTTAAGTTGGGACGAGCAGTACTTC
>TRBV14|-|TRBJ2-7|TRBD2
CASSQERSSGGMYEQYF
TGTGCCAGCAGCCAAGAAAGGTCTAGCGGGGGGATGTACGAGCAGTACTTC
>TRBV27|-|TRBJ2-7|TRBD1
CASSYRQGYEQYF
TGTGCCAGCAGTTACCGACAGGGATACGAGCAGTACTTC
>TRBV19|-|TRBJ2-7|TRBD1
CASSITGGSYEQYF
TGTGCCAGTAGTATTACAGGGGGCTCCTACGAGCAGTACTTC
>TRBV27|-|TRBJ1-1|-
CASKPQGDTEAFF
TGTGCCAGCAAACCCCAAGGGGACACTGAAGCTTTCTTT
>TRBV7-3|-|TRBJ1-5|TRBD1
CASSPGQGSNFDQPQHF
TGTGCCAGCAGCCCGGGACAGGGGAGCAACTTTGATCAGCCCCAGCATTTT
>TRBV7-8|-|TRBJ1-2|-
CASSPGGTNYGYTF
TGTGCCAGCAGCCCTGGGGGAACCAACTATGGCTACACCTTC
>TRBV6-5|-|TRBJ1-1|-
CASNHRTSNTEAFF
TGTGCCAGCAACCACAGGACCTCTAACACTGAAGCTTTCTTT